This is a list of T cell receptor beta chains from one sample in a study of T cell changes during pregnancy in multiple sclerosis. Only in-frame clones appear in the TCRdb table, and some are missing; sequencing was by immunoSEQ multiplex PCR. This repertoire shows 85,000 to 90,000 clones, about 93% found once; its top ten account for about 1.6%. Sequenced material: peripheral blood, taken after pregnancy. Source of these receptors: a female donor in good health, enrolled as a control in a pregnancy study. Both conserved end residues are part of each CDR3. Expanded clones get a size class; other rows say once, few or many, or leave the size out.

CDR3 protein: CASGASGSTDTQYF
V gene: TRBV27
J gene: TRBJ2-3
clone size: once

CDR3 protein: CASSQDLKTQYF
V gene: TRBV4-1
J gene: TRBJ2-5
clone size: .

CDR3 protein: CASSRGLAGTDTQYF
V gene: TRBV14
J gene: TRBJ2-3
clone size: .

CDR3 protein: CASSYTGGDLSYEQYF
V gene: TRBV6-6
J gene: TRBJ2-7
clone size: .

CDR3 protein: CASSPLEGVNTEAFF
V gene: TRBV18
J gene: TRBJ1-1
clone size: .

CDR3 protein: CAWSVHQGASEAFF
V gene: TRBV30
J gene: TRBJ1-1
clone size: .

CDR3 protein: CASSYGQTGNTIYF
V gene: TRBV6-5
J gene: TRBJ1-3
clone size: .

CDR3 protein: CASNLVGATSGMYF
V gene: TRBV5-6
J gene: TRBJ2-7
clone size: .

CDR3 protein: CAWSPVTEAFF
V gene: TRBV30
J gene: TRBJ1-1
clone size: few

CDR3 protein: CSEILAGGGNTQYF
V gene: TRBV29-1
J gene: TRBJ2-3
clone size: .

CDR3 protein: CASSLTSGRNNEQFF
V gene: TRBV6-6
J gene: TRBJ2-1
clone size: .

CDR3 protein: CASSFDRRSGNTIYF
V gene: TRBV5-1
J gene: TRBJ1-3
clone size: .

CDR3 protein: CASSLYQIYGYTF
V gene: TRBV28
J gene: TRBJ1-2
clone size: once

CDR3 protein: CASTQNSGNTIYF
V gene: TRBV5-1
J gene: TRBJ1-3
clone size: .

CDR3 protein: CASSNLGLGTAEQFF
V gene: TRBV28
J gene: TRBJ2-1
clone size: .

CDR3 protein: CASKASGDYNEQFF
V gene: TRBV6-6
J gene: TRBJ2-1
clone size: .

CDR3 protein: CASSRGTEGSYEQYF
V gene: TRBV6-5
J gene: TRBJ2-7
clone size: .

CDR3 protein: CASSFTGGEKLFF
V gene: TRBV5-1
J gene: TRBJ1-4
clone size: .

CDR3 protein: CASSRSGTSGRLGGQFF
V gene: TRBV27
J gene: TRBJ2-1
clone size: .

CDR3 protein: CASSPLGSRETQYF
V gene: TRBV18
J gene: TRBJ2-5
clone size: .